This TCR beta chain was retrieved from a study of CD8+ T cells in alopecia areata. As for treatment: oral pan-JAK inhibitor, 5-10 mg twice daily. TCR sequencing used cDNA made by reverse transcription of extracted RNA. The table came from immunoSEQ multiplex PCR; TCRdb's copy has only in-frame clones and leaves some out. In the table there are approximately 140,000 clones, roughly four fifths of which are singletons. This material consisted of CD8+ T cells sorted from blood, taken at week 4, from a patient treated with tofacitinib. The TCR sequence derives from a human donor with alopecia areata.

CDR3 bases: TGTGCCAGCAGTTCCCACAGGGAAAGGGCCAAAAACATTCAGTACTTC. Its protein product is CASSSHRERAKNIQYF. The chain carries TRBV2 and TRBJ2-4; TRBD1 is a possible D gene (6 bases). V shed 5 bases and J shed 1 base, with 15 bases lying between them. The length of the CDR3 is 16 residues. Germline CDR1 SNHLY, CDR2 FYNNEI.